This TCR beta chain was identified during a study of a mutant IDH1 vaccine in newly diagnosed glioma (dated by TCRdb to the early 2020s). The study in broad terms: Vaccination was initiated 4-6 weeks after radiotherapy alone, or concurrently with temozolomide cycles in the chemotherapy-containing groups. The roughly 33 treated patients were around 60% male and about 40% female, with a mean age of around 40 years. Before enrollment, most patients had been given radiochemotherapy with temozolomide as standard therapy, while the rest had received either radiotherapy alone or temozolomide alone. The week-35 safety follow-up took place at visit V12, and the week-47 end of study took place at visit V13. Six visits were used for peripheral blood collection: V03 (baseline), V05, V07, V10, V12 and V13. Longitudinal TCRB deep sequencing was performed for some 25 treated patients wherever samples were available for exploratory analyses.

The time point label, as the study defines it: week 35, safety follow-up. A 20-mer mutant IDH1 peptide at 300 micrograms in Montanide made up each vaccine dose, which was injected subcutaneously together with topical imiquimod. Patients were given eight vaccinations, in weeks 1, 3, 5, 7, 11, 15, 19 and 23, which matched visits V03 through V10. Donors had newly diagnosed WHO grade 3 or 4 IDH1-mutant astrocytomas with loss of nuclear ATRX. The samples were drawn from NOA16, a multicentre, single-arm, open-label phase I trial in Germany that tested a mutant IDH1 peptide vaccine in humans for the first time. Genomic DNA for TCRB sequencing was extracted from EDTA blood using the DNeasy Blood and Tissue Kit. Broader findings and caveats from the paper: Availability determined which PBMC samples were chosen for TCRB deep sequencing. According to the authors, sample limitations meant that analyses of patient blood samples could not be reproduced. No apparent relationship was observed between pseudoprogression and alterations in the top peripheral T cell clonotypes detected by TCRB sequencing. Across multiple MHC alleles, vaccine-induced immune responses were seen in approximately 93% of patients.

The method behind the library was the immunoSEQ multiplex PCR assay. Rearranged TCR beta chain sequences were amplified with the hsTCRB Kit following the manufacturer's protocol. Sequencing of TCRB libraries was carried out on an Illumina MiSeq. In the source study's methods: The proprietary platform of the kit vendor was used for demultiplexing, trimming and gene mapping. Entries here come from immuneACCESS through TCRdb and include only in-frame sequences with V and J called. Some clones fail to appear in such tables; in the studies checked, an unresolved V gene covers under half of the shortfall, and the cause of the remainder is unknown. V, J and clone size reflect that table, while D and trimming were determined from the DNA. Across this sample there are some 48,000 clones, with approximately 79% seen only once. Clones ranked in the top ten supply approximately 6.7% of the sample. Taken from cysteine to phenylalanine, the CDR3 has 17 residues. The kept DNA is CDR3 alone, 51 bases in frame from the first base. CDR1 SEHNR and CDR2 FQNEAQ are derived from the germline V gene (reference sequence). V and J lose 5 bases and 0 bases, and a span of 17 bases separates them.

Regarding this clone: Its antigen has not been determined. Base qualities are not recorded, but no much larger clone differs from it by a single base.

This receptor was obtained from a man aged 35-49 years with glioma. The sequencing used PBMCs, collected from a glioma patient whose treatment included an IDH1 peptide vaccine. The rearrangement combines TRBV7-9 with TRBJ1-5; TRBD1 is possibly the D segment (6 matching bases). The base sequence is TGTGCCAGCAGCGGGGGGCCGGGGGCCCCTAGCAATCAGCCCCAGCATTTT. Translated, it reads CASSGGPGAPSNQPQHF. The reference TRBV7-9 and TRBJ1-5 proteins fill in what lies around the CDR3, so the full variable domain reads DTGVSQNPRHKITKRGQNVTFRCDPISEHNRLYWYRQTLGQGPEFLTYFQNEAQLEKSRLLSDRFSAERPKGSFSTLEIQRTEQGDSAMYLCASSGGPGAPSNQPQHFGDGTRLSIL.